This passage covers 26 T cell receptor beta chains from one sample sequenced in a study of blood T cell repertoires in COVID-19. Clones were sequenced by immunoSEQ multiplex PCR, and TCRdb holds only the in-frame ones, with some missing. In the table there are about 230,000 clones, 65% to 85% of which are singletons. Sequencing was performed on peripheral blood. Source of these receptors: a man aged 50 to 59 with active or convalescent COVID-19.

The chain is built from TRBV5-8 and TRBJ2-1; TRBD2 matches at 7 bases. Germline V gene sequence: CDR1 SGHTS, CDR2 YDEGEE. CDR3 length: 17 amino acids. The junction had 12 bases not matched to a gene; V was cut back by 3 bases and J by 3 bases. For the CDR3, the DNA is TGTGCCAGCAGCTCTCCTAGCCGGGGAGGGGTCTACAATGAGCAGTTCTTC. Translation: CASSSPSRGGVYNEQFF.

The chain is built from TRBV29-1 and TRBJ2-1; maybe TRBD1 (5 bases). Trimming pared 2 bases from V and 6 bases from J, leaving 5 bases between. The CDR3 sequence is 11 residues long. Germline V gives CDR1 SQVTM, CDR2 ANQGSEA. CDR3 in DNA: TGCAGCGTTGAACAGGGCAATGAGCAGTTCTTC. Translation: CSVEQGNEQFF.

CDR3 sequence (DNA): TGTGCCAGCAGTTACTCGACGACGGACTCCCTCTATGGCTACACCTTC. This translates into CASSYSTTDSLYGYTF. V gene TRBV6-5 combines with J gene TRBJ1-2; D unclear. Per the germline V gene, CDR1 is MNHEY and CDR2 is SVGAGI. CDR3 size: 16 residues. Trimming pared 0 bases from V and 4 bases from J, leaving 15 bases between.

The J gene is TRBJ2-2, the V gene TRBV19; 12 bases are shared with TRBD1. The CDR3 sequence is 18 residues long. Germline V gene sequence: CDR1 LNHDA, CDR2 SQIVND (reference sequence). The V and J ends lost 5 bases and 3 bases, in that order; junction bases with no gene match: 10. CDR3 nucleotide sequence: TGTGCCAGTAGTCCCCGGGACAGGGGGCGAACGGACACCGGGGAGCTGTTTTTT. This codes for CASSPRDRGRTDTGELFF.

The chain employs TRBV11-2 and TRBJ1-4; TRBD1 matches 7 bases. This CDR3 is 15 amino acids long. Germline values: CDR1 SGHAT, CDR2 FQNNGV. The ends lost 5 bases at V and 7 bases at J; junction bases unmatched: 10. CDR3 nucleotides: TGTGCCAGCAGCATATGGCAGGGGGGCGTTGAAAAACTGTTTTTT. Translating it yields CASSIWQGGVEKLFF.

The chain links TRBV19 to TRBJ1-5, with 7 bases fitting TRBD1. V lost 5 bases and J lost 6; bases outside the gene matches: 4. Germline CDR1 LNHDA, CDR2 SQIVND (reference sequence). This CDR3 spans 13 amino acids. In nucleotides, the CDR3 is TGTGCCAGTAGTGGGGACAGCGGTCAGCCCCAGCATTTT. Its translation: CASSGDSGQPQHF.

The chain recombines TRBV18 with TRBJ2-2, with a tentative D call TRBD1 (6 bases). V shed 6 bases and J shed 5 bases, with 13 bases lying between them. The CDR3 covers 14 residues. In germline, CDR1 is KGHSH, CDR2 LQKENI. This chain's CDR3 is CASSDSWVTGELFF. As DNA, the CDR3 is TGTGCCAGCTCGGACAGCTGGGTGACCGGGGAGCTGTTTTTT.

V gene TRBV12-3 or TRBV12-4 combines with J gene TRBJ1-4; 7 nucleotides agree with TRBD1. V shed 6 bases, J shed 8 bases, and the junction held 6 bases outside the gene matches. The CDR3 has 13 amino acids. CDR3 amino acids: CASSRQGGEKLFF. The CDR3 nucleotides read TGTGCCAGCAGCAGACAGGGAGGAGAAAAACTGTTTTTT.

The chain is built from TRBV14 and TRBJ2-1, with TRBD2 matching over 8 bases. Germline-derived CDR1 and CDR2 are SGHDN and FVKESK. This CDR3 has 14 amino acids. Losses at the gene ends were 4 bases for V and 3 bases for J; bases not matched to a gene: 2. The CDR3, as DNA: TGTGCCAGCAGCCGGACTAGCATCTACAATGAGCAGTTCTTC. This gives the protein CASSRTSIYNEQFF.

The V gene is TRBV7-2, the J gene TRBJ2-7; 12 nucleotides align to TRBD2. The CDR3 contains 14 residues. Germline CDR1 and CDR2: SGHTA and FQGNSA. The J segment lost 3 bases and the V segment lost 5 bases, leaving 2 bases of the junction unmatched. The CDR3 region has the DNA TGTGCCAGCAGCCAACTAGCGGGGGGCTACGAGCAGTACTTC. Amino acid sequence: CASSQLAGGYEQYF. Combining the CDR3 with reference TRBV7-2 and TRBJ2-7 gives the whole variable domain GAGVSQSPSNKVTEKGKDVELRCDPISGHTALYWYRQSLGQGLEFLIYFQGNSAPDKSGLPSDRFSAERTGGSVSTLTIQRTQQEDSAVYLCASSQLAGGYEQYFGPGTRLTVT.

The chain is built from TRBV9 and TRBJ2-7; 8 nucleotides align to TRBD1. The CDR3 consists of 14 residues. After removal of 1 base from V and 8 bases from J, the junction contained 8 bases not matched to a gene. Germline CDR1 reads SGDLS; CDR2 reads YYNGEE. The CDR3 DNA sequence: TGTGCCAGCAGCGTAAGGACAGGGAAAAGTAAGCAGTACTTC. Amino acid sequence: CASSVRTGKSKQYF.

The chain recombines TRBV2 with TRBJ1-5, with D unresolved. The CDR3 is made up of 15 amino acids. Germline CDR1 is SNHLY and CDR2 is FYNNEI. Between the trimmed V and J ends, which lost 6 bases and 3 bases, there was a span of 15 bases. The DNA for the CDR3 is TGTGCCAGCAGCCGGCGGGCCGAGACCAATCAGCCCCAGCATTTT. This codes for CASSRRAETNQPQHF.

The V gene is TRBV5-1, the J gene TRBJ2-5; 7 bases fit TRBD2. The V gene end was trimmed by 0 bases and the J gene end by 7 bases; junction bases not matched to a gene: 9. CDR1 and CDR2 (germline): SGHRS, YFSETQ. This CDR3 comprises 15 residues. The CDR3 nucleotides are TGCGCCAGCAGCTTGGCCAGCGGTCCGGGGGGGACCCAGTACTTC. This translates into CASSLASGPGGTQYF. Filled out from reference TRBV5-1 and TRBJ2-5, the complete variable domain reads KAGVTQTPRYLIKTRGQQVTLSCSPISGHRSVSWYQQTPGQGLQFLFEYFSETQRNKGNFPGRFSGRQFSNSRSEMNVSTLELGDSALYLCASSLASGPGGTQYFGPGTRLLVL.

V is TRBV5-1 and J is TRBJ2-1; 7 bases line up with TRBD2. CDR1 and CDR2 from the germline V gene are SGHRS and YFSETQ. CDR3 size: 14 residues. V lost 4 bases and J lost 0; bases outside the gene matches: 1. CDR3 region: CASSTGGSYNEQFF. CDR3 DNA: TGCGCCAGCAGCACGGGGGGCTCCTACAATGAGCAGTTCTTC.

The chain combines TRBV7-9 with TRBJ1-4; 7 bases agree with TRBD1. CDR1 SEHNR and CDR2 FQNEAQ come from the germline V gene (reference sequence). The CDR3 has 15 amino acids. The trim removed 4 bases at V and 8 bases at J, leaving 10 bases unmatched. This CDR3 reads CASSSLQGGQEKLFF. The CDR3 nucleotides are TGTGCCAGCAGCTCCCTACAAGGGGGCCAGGAAAAACTGTTTTTT.

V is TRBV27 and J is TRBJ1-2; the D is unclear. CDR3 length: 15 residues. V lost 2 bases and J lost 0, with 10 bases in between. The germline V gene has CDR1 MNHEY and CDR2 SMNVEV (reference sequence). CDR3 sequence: CASSLMELSNYGYTF. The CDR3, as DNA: TGTGCCAGCAGTTTAATGGAGCTCTCTAACTATGGCTACACCTTC.

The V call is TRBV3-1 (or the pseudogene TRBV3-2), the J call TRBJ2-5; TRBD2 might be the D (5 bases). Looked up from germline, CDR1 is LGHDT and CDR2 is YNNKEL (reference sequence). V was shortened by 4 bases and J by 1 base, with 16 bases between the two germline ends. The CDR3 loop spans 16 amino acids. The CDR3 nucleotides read TGTGCCAGCAGCCCCCGGCTTGCTAGCTCCCAAGAGACCCAGTACTTC. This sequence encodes CASSPRLASSQETQYF.

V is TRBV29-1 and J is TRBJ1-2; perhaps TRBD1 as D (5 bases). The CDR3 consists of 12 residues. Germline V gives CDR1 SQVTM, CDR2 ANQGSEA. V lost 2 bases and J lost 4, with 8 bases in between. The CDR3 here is CSVERTPYGYTF. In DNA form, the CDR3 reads TGCAGCGTTGAAAGGACACCCTATGGCTACACCTTC.

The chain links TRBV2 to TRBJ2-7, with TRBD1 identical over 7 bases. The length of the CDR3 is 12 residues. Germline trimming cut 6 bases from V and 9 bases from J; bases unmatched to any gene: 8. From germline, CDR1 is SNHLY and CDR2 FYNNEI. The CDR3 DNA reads TGTGCCAGCAGCGACGACAGGGTCGGGCAGTACTTC. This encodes CASSDDRVGQYF.

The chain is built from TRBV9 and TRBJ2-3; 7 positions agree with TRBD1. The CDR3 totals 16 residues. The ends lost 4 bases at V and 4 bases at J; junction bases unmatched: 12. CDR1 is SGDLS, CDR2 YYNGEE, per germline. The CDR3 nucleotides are TGTGCCAGCAGCCGGACAGGAGCCTTTAACGCAGATACGCAGTATTTT. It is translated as CASSRTGAFNADTQYF.

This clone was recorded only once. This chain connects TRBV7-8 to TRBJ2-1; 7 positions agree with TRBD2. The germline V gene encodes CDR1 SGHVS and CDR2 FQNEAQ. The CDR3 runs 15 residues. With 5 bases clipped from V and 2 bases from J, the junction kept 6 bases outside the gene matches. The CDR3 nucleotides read TGTGCCAGCAGCCAAAGCGGGGTCACCTACAATGAGCAGTTCTTC. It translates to CASSQSGVTYNEQFF. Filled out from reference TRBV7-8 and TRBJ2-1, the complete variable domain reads GAGVSQSPRYKVAKRGQDVALRCDPISGHVSLFWYQQALGQGPEFLTYFQNEAQLDKSGLPSDRFFAERPEGSVSTLKIQRTQQEDSAVYLCASSQSGVTYNEQFFGPGTRLTVL.

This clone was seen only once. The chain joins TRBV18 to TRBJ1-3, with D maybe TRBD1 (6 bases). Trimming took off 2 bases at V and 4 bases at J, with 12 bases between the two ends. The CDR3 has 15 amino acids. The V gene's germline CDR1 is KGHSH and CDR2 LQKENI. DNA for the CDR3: TGTGCCAGCTCACCAGGGGGCGACCCGGGAAACACCATATATTTT. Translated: CASSPGGDPGNTIYF.

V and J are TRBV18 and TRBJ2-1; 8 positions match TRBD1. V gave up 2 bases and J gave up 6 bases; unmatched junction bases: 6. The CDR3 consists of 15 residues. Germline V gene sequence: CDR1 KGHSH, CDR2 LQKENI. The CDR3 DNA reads TGTGCCAGCTCACCATTGGACAGGGTCGGCAATGAGCAGTTCTTC. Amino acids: CASSPLDRVGNEQFF.

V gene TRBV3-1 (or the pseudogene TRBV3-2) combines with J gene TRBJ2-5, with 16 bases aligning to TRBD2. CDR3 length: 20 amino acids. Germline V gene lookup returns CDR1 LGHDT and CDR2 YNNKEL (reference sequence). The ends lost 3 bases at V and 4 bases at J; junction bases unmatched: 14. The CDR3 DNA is TGTGCCAGCAGCCACACACTCCCGGGACTAGCGGGGGGGGAGCGAGAGACCCAGTACTTC. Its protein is CASSHTLPGLAGGERETQYF.

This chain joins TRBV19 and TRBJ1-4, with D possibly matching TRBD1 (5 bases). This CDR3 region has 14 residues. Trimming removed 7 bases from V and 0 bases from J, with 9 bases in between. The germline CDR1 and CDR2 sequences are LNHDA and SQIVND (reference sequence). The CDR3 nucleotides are TGTGCCAGTACAGGGAGGGCAACTAATGAAAAACTGTTTTTT. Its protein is CASTGRATNEKLFF.

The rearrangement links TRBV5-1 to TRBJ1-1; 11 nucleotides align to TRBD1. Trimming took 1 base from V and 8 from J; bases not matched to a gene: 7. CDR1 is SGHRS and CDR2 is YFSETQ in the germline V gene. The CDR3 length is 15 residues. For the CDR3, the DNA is TGCGCCAGCAGCTTGCCAACGGGACAGGGGGACGAAGCTTTCTTT. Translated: CASSLPTGQGDEAFF.